This T cell receptor beta chain was sequenced for a study of OX40 agonist ivuxolimab in advanced cancers. Findings of the study overall: In a subset of nonresponders, normalized T-cell clonal expansion was also low. At 0.1-3.0 mg/kg, partial responders had clonal expansion among the lowest observed. Dosing at 0.1 to 3.0 mg/kg was accompanied by clonal expansion of CD4+ and CD8+ blood T cells by week 6.

Profiled with immunoSEQ multiplex PCR; TCRdb holds only in-frame clones, not every one. The profile covers 65,000 to 70,000 clones, with around 87% appearing a single time and roughly 6.5% taken by the ten largest. Comments on this clone: Its antigen is not identified.

The clonotype comes from an adult with an advanced solid tumor such as melanoma, head and neck, liver or kidney cancer. Source: CD4+ or CD8+ T cells sorted from blood, taken in a trial of the OX40 agonist ivuxolimab.

CDR3: CASIPVGVQETQYF. The DNA of the CDR3 is TGTGCCAGCATCCCCGTGGGGGTCCAAGAGACCCAGTACTTC. V is TRBV28 and J is TRBJ2-5, with D possibly being TRBD1 or TRBD2 (5 bases each). V lost 7 bases, J lost 1 base, and 13 bases lay in between. Germline CDR1 reads MDHEN; CDR2 reads SYDVKM. The CDR3 contains 14 residues.